Below are 16 T cell receptor beta chains sequenced from a single sample in a study of identical twins. A single record per CDR3 protein comes from TCRdb applying MiXCR to the 5' RACE reads. The repertoire consists of a few hundred thousand distinct CDR3 sequences, with under 9.5% occurring once and the leading ten covering less than 2.5%. The data were also submitted as part of a second study, on yellow fever vaccine responses in identical twins.

Specimen: memory (CD45RO+) T cells sorted from blood. The receptor set was obtained from a woman under 30 in good health.

This clonotype was seen repeatedly, ten times or more. The chain has TRBV9 and TRBJ2-5, with 8 bases lining up with TRBD2. V was pared by 0 bases and J by 4 bases, with 8 bases of the junction left unmatched. Germline V gene lookup returns CDR1 SGDLS and CDR2 YYNGEE. The CDR3 runs 16 residues. The CDR3 spells CASSVDGAGVGETQYF. In DNA form, the CDR3 reads TGTGCCAGCAGCGTAGACGGAGCGGGAGTCGGAGAGACCCAGTACTTC. The variable domain in full, with the rest retrieved from reference TRBV9 and TRBJ2-5, is DSGVTQTPKHLITATGQRVTLRCSPRSGDLSVYWYQQSLDQGLQFLIQYYNGEERAKGNILERFSAQQFPDLHSELNLSSLELGDSALYFCASSVDGAGVGETQYFGPGTRLLVL.

The chain uses TRBV19 and TRBJ2-7; D perhaps matches TRBD2 (6 bases). This CDR3 is built from 14 residues. Germline CDR1 is LNHDA and CDR2 is SQIVND (reference sequence). V was shortened by 5 bases and J by 2 bases, with 13 bases between the two germline ends. The chain's CDR3 is CASSQDGTPYEQYF. CDR3 DNA: TGTGCCAGTAGTCAAGACGGGACTCCCTACGAGCAGTACTTC.

This clonotype was counted many times. The gene calls are TRBV20-1 and TRBJ2-3; 15 nucleotides line up with TRBD2. The V gene's germline CDR1 is DFQATT and CDR2 SNEGSKA (reference sequence). With 1 base clipped from V and 0 bases from J, the junction kept 8 bases outside the gene matches. The CDR3 runs to 19 residues. The CDR3 nucleotides are TGCAGTGCTAGAGTACCGCCGGGACTAGCGGGGGGTAGCACAGATACGCAGTATTTT. As protein: CSARVPPGLAGGSTDTQYF.

At least ten counts were recorded for this clonotype. The chain has TRBV3-1 and TRBJ2-3; weak D call: TRBD2 (6 bases). The germline V gene has CDR1 LGHDT and CDR2 YNNKEL (reference sequence). V shed 1 base and J shed 3 bases, with 14 bases lying between them. CDR3 size: 16 residues. The CDR3 is CASSQGTRGGTDTQYF. CDR3 sequence (DNA): TGTGCCAGCAGCCAAGGAACGAGGGGAGGAACAGATACGCAGTATTTT.

The V call is TRBV13, the J call TRBJ2-3, with 8 bases identical to TRBD2. Germline loops: CDR1 PRHDT, CDR2 FYEKMQ (reference sequence). This CDR3 comprises 16 residues. V lost 3 bases to trimming and J lost 2 bases; unmatched junction nucleotides: 7. The CDR3: CASSLYGGDFTDTQYF. The CDR3 nucleotides read TGTGCCAGCAGCTTGTACGGGGGGGACTTCACAGATACGCAGTATTTT.

Many counts were recorded for this clonotype. The CDR3 DNA reads TGTGCCAGCAGTTTAATTGGGAGCTTTACTGAAGCTTTCTTT. Translating gives CASSLIGSFTEAFF. The chain recombines TRBV27 with TRBJ1-1; D unclear. The CDR3 is 14 amino acids. Trimming shortened V by 2 bases and J by 5 bases, and 12 bases separated the two germline ends. CDR1 is MNHEY and CDR2 is SMNVEV in the germline V gene (reference sequence).

A few counts support this clonotype. The chain uses TRBV20-1 and TRBJ1-4, with a weak D call TRBD1 (5 bases). The CDR3 length is 11 residues. CDR1 and CDR2 (germline): DFQATT, SNEGSKA (reference sequence). Trimming cost V 3 bases and J 12 bases, with 11 bases left between them. The CDR3 bases are TGCAGTGCTAGCCCAACGACAGAACTGTTTTTT. Protein: CSASPTTELFF.

In its sample, this clonotype was seen a few times. This chain joins TRBV5-1 and TRBJ1-4, with TRBD1 identical over 11 bases. The germline V gene encodes CDR1 SGHRS and CDR2 YFSETQ. CDR3 length: 14 residues. V trimming: 0 bases; J trimming: 10 bases; junction bases outside the gene matches: 2. The CDR3 region has the DNA TGCGCCAGCAGCTTGGGGACAGGGGGCAGAAAACTGTTTTTT. Translated: CASSLGTGGRKLFF.

This clonotype has at least ten counts. The chain uses TRBV6-1 and TRBJ1-1; D gene ambiguous. The germline V gene encodes CDR1 MNHNS and CDR2 SASEGT. The length of the CDR3 is 14 residues. The V end was cut by 6 bases, the J end by 0 bases, with 11 bases between. Here the CDR3 DNA reads TGTGCCAGCAGGGGATTAACCCTGAACACTGAAGCTTTCTTT. Its translation: CASRGLTLNTEAFF.

The rearrangement uses TRBV4-1 and TRBJ2-7, with a possible D match to TRBD2 (5 bases). V was shortened by 1 base and J by 0 bases, with 7 bases between the two germline ends. Germline loops: CDR1 MGHRA, CDR2 YSYEKL. This CDR3 has 14 residues. The DNA of the CDR3 is TGCGCCAGCAGCCAAGTCGGGATCTCCTACGAGCAGTACTTC. Its protein is CASSQVGISYEQYF.

CDR3 sequence: CASSSLGNNEQFF. Here the CDR3 DNA reads TGCGCCAGCAGCTCCTTGGGCAACAATGAGCAGTTCTTC. V and J are TRBV5-1 and TRBJ2-1; no reliable D call. CDR3 length: 13 residues. The V gene's germline CDR1 is SGHRS and CDR2 YFSETQ. Trimming cost V 3 bases and J 5 bases, with 9 bases left between them. The full variable domain, with the rest looked up from reference TRBV5-1 and TRBJ2-1, is KAGVTQTPRYLIKTRGQQVTLSCSPISGHRSVSWYQQTPGQGLQFLFEYFSETQRNKGNFPGRFSGRQFSNSRSEMNVSTLELGDSALYLCASSSLGNNEQFFGPGTRLTVL.

This clonotype was observed a handful of times. The J gene is TRBJ2-7, the V gene TRBV12-5, with TRBD2 matching 8 bases. The CDR3 loop spans 19 amino acids. Trimming took 2 bases from V and 0 from J; bases not matched to a gene: 15. Germline V lookup: CDR1 LGHNT, CDR2 FRNRAP. The CDR3 DNA sequence: TGTGCTAGTGGTTTGTCCGGGGGGGCCTTAGCGACCAGCTCCTACGAGCAGTACTTC. Its translation is CASGLSGGALATSSYEQYF. The complete variable domain, with remaining parts taken from reference TRBV12-5 and TRBJ2-7, reads DARVTQTPRHKVTEMGQEVTMRCQPILGHNTVFWYRQTMMQGLELLAYFRNRAPLDDSGMPKDRFSAEMPDATLATLKIQPSEPRDSAVYFCASGLSGGALATSSYEQYFGPGTRLTVT.

The chain uses TRBV10-3 and TRBJ2-7; 9 bases fit TRBD2. The CDR3 has 14 residues. The germline CDR1 and CDR2 sequences are ENHRY and SYGVKD. The V segment lost 5 bases and the J segment 4 bases; nucleotides outside the gene matches: 6. CDR3 nucleotides: TGTGCCATCAGTCGTAGCGGGGGATTATACGAGCAGTACGTC. It codes for CAISRSGGLYEQYV.

In this sample, this clonotype turned up a few times. The chain carries TRBV3-1 and TRBJ2-1, with 11 bases aligning to TRBD2. V lost 0 bases, J lost 0 bases, and 7 bases stayed unmatched. The CDR3 runs 19 residues. CDR1 LGHDT and CDR2 YNNKEL come from the germline V gene (reference sequence). As DNA, the CDR3 is TGTGCCAGCAGCCAAGATACTAGCGGGGGCCCGAGCTCCTACAATGAGCAGTTCTTC. Translating gives CASSQDTSGGPSSYNEQFF.

The rearrangement joins TRBV20-1 to TRBJ1-5; tentatively, D is TRBD1 (6 bases). Germline V gene data show CDR1 as DFQATT and CDR2 as SNEGSKA (reference sequence). CDR3 size: 15 residues. V was cut by 0 bases and J by 7 bases, with 16 bases left in between. CDR3: CSARDLNAGAQPQHF. Written as DNA, the CDR3 is TGCAGTGCTAGAGATTTGAATGCGGGGGCCCAGCCCCAGCATTTT.

This clonotype has a handful of counts. This sequence joins TRBV20-1 and TRBJ1-5; no firm D call. The CDR3 has 12 amino acids. Germline CDR1 reads DFQATT; CDR2 reads SNEGSKA (reference sequence). With 6 bases removed from V and 2 bases from J, the gap between germline ends came to 8 bases. CDR3 coding DNA: TGCAGTGCCCGAAAGGGCAATCAGCCCCAGCATTTT. Encoded protein: CSARKGNQPQHF.